Here is one TCR beta chain with its context. The sample comes from a study of blood T cell repertoires in COVID-19. Repertoires were generated with immunoSEQ multiplex PCR, while TCRdb's copy carries only in-frame clones and drops some. Of under 170,000 clones listed, around 85% are singletons. CDR3 length equals 18 residues. This chain connects TRBV21-1 to TRBJ1-6; no DNA check was done on the table's D call, TRBD1. TRBV21-1 is labeled a pseudogene. This sequence originates from a man in his 70s with acute or convalescent COVID-19. Sequencing was done on a sample of peripheral blood. This chain's CDR3 is CASSNPQGQGVDNSPLHF. CDR3 in DNA: TGTGCCAGCAGCAACCCCCAGGGACAGGGAGTAGATAATTCACCCCTCCACTTT.